The 28 T cell receptor beta chains presented below share a single source sample, sequenced in a study of chemoradiotherapy in HPV16-positive cancers. Assay: immunoSEQ multiplex PCR; the TCRdb copy retains only in-frame clones and omits some. The data show about 66,000 clones, around nine tenths seen once. Here the sequenced sample was blood, taken from a patient who underwent chemoradiotherapy. Receptor source: a human donor with HPV-associated anogenital cancer.

The chain couples TRBV20-1 to TRBJ2-5; D not resolved. The CDR3 has 11 amino acids. Between the trimmed V and J ends, which lost 2 bases and 4 bases, there was a span of 5 bases. Germline-derived CDR1 and CDR2 are DFQATT and SNEGSKA (reference sequence). CDR3 protein: CSARLRETQYF. In nucleotides, the CDR3 is TGCAGTGCTAGACTAAGAGAGACCCAGTACTTC.

The chain links TRBV10-3 to TRBJ1-1; unclear D gene. The ends were cut back, 7 bases at V and 0 bases at J, with 12 bases in the middle. CDR1 ENHRY and CDR2 SYGVKD come from the germline V gene. This CDR3 has 14 residues. CDR3 DNA: TGTGCCATCACTCCTTCACAAGTGAACACTGAAGCTTTCTTT. Residues: CAITPSQVNTEAFF.

This clone was counted a single time. The CDR3 reads CASSLNERAVSYEQYF. CDR3 nucleotides: TGTGCCAGCAGCTTAAACGAGCGGGCCGTCTCCTACGAGCAGTACTTC. The rearrangement links TRBV7-9 to TRBJ2-7; a weak D match, TRBD2 (6 bases). The CDR3 totals 16 residues. CDR1 is SEHNR, CDR2 FQNEAQ, per germline (reference sequence). The ends were cut back, 2 bases at V and 0 bases at J, with 14 bases in the middle.

This rearrangement joins TRBV9 to TRBJ2-2; D is undetermined. Germline values: CDR1 SGDLS, CDR2 YYNGEE. Trimming took 0 bases from V and 3 from J, leaving 6 bases between them. This CDR3 contains 14 residues. DNA for the CDR3: TGTGCCAGCAGCGTAGGATCTTACACCGGGGAGCTGTTTTTT. Translation: CASSVGSYTGELFF.

About this clone itself: Other DNA sequences in this sample translate to the same CDR3. CDR3 sequence reads: CASSLGGQSYGYTF. DNA of the CDR3: TGTGCCAGCAGCTTGGGAGGACAGAGCTATGGCTACACCTTC. V is TRBV5-6 and J is TRBJ1-2, with TRBD1 as a possible D gene (6 bases). This CDR3 comprises 14 residues. Trimming pared 0 bases from V and 4 bases from J, leaving 10 bases between. The germline V gene encodes CDR1 SGHDT and CDR2 YYEEEE.

This clone was detected a few times. V is TRBV27 and J is TRBJ1-5, with D unclear. Per germline, CDR1 MNHEY and CDR2 SMNVEV (reference sequence). The CDR3 totals 16 residues. Trimming pared 3 bases from V and 2 bases from J, leaving 14 bases between. CDR3 region: CASSFRGGSGNQPQHF. CDR3 DNA sequence: TGTGCCAGCAGTTTTCGAGGAGGGTCGGGCAATCAGCCCCAGCATTTT.

V gene TRBV18 combines with J gene TRBJ1-1; TRBD1 agrees at 7 bases. CDR1 KGHSH and CDR2 LQKENI come from the germline V gene. The length of the CDR3 is 16 residues. The V segment lost 3 bases and the J segment 0 bases; nucleotides outside the gene matches: 7. The CDR3, as DNA: TGTGCCAGCTCACCCGCCGACAGGGCTATGAACACTGAAGCTTTCTTT. Its protein product is CASSPADRAMNTEAFF.

V is TRBV9 and J is TRBJ1-2; TRBD1 might be the D (6 bases). The germline V gene has CDR1 SGDLS and CDR2 YYNGEE. This CDR3 has 14 amino acids. Trimming cost V 0 bases and J 3 bases, with 9 bases left between them. CDR3 loop: CASSVEGHHYGYTF. CDR3 DNA: TGTGCCAGCAGCGTAGAGGGACACCACTATGGCTACACCTTC. Combining the CDR3 with reference TRBV9 and TRBJ1-2 gives the whole variable domain DSGVTQTPKHLITATGQRVTLRCSPRSGDLSVYWYQQSLDQGLQFLIQYYNGEERAKGNILERFSAQQFPDLHSELNLSSLELGDSALYFCASSVEGHHYGYTFGSGTRLTVV.

The gene calls are TRBV29-1 and TRBJ2-7; the D gene is possibly TRBD1 (6 bases). Germline V gene lookup returns CDR1 SQVTM and CDR2 ANQGSEA. This CDR3 has 14 amino acids. The V gene lost 4 bases and the J gene lost 2 bases, with 15 bases spanning the gap. The CDR3 DNA is TGCAGCGTTGGACGTTGGACAGACCCCTACGAGCAGTACTTC. Translated: CSVGRWTDPYEQYF.

CDR3 region: CASSHGAGYTF. The CDR3 DNA reads TGTGCCAGCAGCCACGGGGCCGGCTACACCTTC. The chain uses TRBV14 and TRBJ1-2, with D possibly matching TRBD1 (5 bases). The CDR3 covers 11 residues. Germline CDR1 SGHDN, CDR2 FVKESK. Between the trimmed V and J ends, which lost 3 bases and 8 bases, there was a span of 7 bases.

The chain carries TRBV30 and TRBJ1-4, with D possibly TRBD1 on 6 matching bases. The V and J ends lost 3 bases and 8 bases respectively, with 16 bases between them. CDR3 length: 14 residues. Germline-derived CDR1 and CDR2 are GTSNPN and SVGIG (reference sequence). The CDR3 here is CAWSLRGGGEKLFF. The CDR3, as DNA: TGTGCCTGGAGCCTCCGGGGAGGGGGGGAAAAACTGTTTTTT. Supplemented by reference TRBV30 and TRBJ1-4, the full variable domain reads SQTIHQWPATLVQPVGSPLSLECTVEGTSNPNLYWYRQAAGRGLQLLFYSVGIGQISSEVPQNLSASRPQDRQFILSSKKLLLSDSGFYLCAWSLRGGGEKLFFGSGTQLSVL.

The chain has TRBV29-1 and TRBJ2-7; 9 nucleotides line up with TRBD1. The germline gives CDR1 SQVTM, CDR2 ANQGSEA. CDR3 length: 14 residues. After removal of 3 bases from V and 6 bases from J, the junction contained 9 bases not matched to a gene. The CDR3 nucleotides read TGCAGCGTTGACCCGGGACAGGGATTAAGCGAGCAGTACTTC. It yields the protein CSVDPGQGLSEQYF.

The rearrangement links TRBV28 to TRBJ2-4; TRBD2 aligns across 11 bases. J lost 8 bases, V lost 4 bases, and 7 bases had no gene match. Germline lookup yields CDR1 MDHEN and CDR2 SYDVKM. CDR3 length: 15 residues. For the CDR3, the DNA is TGTGCCAGCAGTTCACTAGCGGGAGTCGGGTACATTCAGTACTTC. Amino acid sequence: CASSSLAGVGYIQYF. The complete variable domain, with remaining parts taken from reference TRBV28 and TRBJ2-4, reads DVKVTQSSRYLVKRTGEKVFLECVQDMDHENMFWYRQDPGLGLRLIYFSYDVKMKEKGDIPEGYSVSREKKERFSLILESASTNQTSMYLCASSSLAGVGYIQYFGAGTRLSVL.

V usage is TRBV6-1 and J usage is TRBJ1-1; D remains ambiguous. The CDR3 length is 14 residues. Trimming pared 6 bases from V and 4 bases from J, leaving 15 bases between. CDR1 is MNHNS, CDR2 SASEGT, per germline. The DNA for the CDR3 is TGTGCCAGCAGGGCGCCCCCGAGGGCCACTGAAGCTTTCTTT. Translated, it gives CASRAPPRATEAFF.

This rearrangement joins TRBV27 to TRBJ1-1; possibly TRBD1 for D (5 bases). Germline values: CDR1 MNHEY, CDR2 SMNVEV (reference sequence). V lost 4 bases and J lost 0, with 12 bases in between. This CDR3 has 15 residues. Here the CDR3 DNA reads TGTGCCAGCAGTTCATCGGTAGGGGTGAACACTGAAGCTTTCTTT. Translating gives CASSSSVGVNTEAFF.

The chain employs TRBV27 and TRBJ1-1, with a possible D match to TRBD1 (5 bases). The V gene lost 5 bases and the J gene lost 10 bases, with 23 bases spanning the gap. CDR1 is MNHEY and CDR2 is SMNVEV in the germline V gene (reference sequence). CDR3 size: 15 residues. DNA of the CDR3: TGTGCCAGCAGTCCACTCCTGGGGACCCCTTCGGTAGCTTTCTTT. Protein: CASSPLLGTPSVAFF.

The V call is TRBV27, the J call TRBJ1-1, with D perhaps TRBD1 (5 bases). CDR3 size: 13 residues. The V end was cut by 4 bases, the J end by 8 bases, with 14 bases between. Germline assignment: CDR1 MNHEY and CDR2 SMNVEV (reference sequence). The CDR3 here is CASSSTYGAEAFF. The CDR3 DNA reads as TGTGCCAGCAGTTCCACCTACGGGGCGGAAGCTTTCTTT.

This clone was picked up one time. The chain has TRBV9 and TRBJ1-3; D is unresolved. Germline V lookup: CDR1 SGDLS, CDR2 YYNGEE. This CDR3 comprises 15 residues. Trimming cost V 3 bases and J 2 bases, with 12 bases left between them. The CDR3 nucleotides read TGTGCCAGCAGCGACCGAACAGAGACTGGAAACACCATATATTTT. It translates to CASSDRTETGNTIYF.

V usage is TRBV5-4 and J usage is TRBJ2-7; TRBD1 matches at 7 bases. The CDR3 covers 15 residues. Trimming took 3 bases from V and 7 from J; bases not matched to a gene: 13. Germline V gene sequence: CDR1 SGHNT, CDR2 YYREEE (reference sequence). CDR3 sequence (DNA): TGTGCCAGCAGCTCGCCGACAGGGAAGGGTCGGGAGCAGTACTTC. This encodes CASSSPTGKGREQYF.

The chain uses TRBV6-1 and TRBJ2-3; the D is unclear. This CDR3 region has 14 residues. The germline V gene encodes CDR1 MNHNS and CDR2 SASEGT. V dropped 6 bases and J dropped 2 bases, with 12 bases sitting between them. The CDR3 region is CASRVPITTDTQYF. Here the CDR3 DNA reads TGTGCCAGCAGGGTACCAATTACCACAGATACGCAGTATTTT.

On this clone itself: The DNA is left out, because the CDR3 cannot be placed on it with certainty; the CDR3 is given as TCRdb lists it. V and J are TRBV2 and TRBJ2-7. The CDR3 region is 11 residues in length, termini included. Germline V gene lookup returns CDR1 SNHLY and CDR2 FYNNEI. The CDR3 is CASTFGAEQYF.

CDR3 in DNA: TGTGCCAGCAGTGAATCGGTGGGGTCCCAAAATCAGCCCCAGCATTTT. Protein: CASSESVGSQNQPQHF. The chain uses TRBV2 and TRBJ1-5; D unclear. The length of the CDR3 is 16 residues. Germline-derived CDR1 and CDR2 are SNHLY and FYNNEI. The V end was cut by 2 bases, the J end by 4 bases, with 15 bases between. The full variable domain, rest sourced from reference TRBV2 and TRBJ1-5, is EPEVTQTPSHQVTQMGQEVILRCVPISNHLYFYWYRQILGQKVEFLVSFYNNEISEKSEIFDDQFSVERPDGSNFTLKIRSTKLEDSAMYFCASSESVGSQNQPQHFGDGTRLSIL.

The V gene is TRBV2, the J gene TRBJ2-7; D is possibly TRBD1 or TRBD2 (5 bases each). Germline assignment: CDR1 SNHLY and CDR2 FYNNEI. V lost 2 bases to trimming and J lost 0 bases, with 11 bases between them. This CDR3 contains 15 residues. The CDR3 spells CASSEWGRFSYEQYF. For the CDR3, the DNA is TGTGCCAGCAGTGAATGGGGACGGTTCTCCTACGAGCAGTACTTC.

V and J are TRBV5-1 and TRBJ1-4; weak D call: TRBD1 (5 bases). The ends were cut back, 0 bases at V and 0 bases at J, with 9 bases in the middle. The CDR3 covers 16 residues. CDR1 and CDR2 (germline): SGHRS, YFSETQ. CDR3 sequence reads: CASSLAGGTTNEKLFF. The CDR3 coding sequence is TGCGCCAGCAGCTTGGCGGGGGGGACAACTAATGAAAAACTGTTTTTT.

This clone was seen once. The chain couples TRBV28 to TRBJ1-2; 10 bases map to TRBD1. The CDR3 is 13 amino acids. The germline gives CDR1 MDHEN, CDR2 SYDVKM. The V and J ends lost 5 bases and 7 bases, in that order; junction bases with no gene match: 4. Here the CDR3 DNA reads TGTGCCAGCAGTCCCCGGACAGGGGGTGGCTACACCTTC. Protein product: CASSPRTGGGYTF.

V and J are TRBV7-3 and TRBJ2-3; TRBD1 might be the D (6 bases). Trimming shortened V by 4 bases and J by 5 bases, and 10 bases separated the two germline ends. CDR1 SGHTA and CDR2 FQGTGA come from the germline V gene. CDR3 length: 13 residues. The CDR3 region has the DNA TGTGCCAGCAGCTCCCTAGGGGGAGATACGCAGTATTTT. Its translation is CASSSLGGDTQYF.

The chain's CDR3 is CASSSGTGAKQPQHF. In nucleotides, the CDR3 is TGTGCCAGCTCATCCGGGACAGGGGCGAAACAGCCCCAGCATTTT. This chain joins TRBV18 and TRBJ1-5; 10 bases are a match to TRBD1. The CDR3 contains 15 residues. Per germline, CDR1 KGHSH and CDR2 LQKENI. V lost 5 bases, J lost 7 bases, and 8 bases stayed unmatched. Together with reference TRBV18 and TRBJ1-5, the CDR3 gives the full variable domain: NAGVMQNPRHLVRRRGQEARLRCSPMKGHSHVYWYRQLPEEGLKFMVYLQKENIIDESGMPKERFSAEFPKEGPSILRIQQVVRGDSAAYFCASSSGTGAKQPQHFGDGTRLSIL.

The V and J genes are TRBV6-6 and TRBJ2-3; TRBD2 matches 8 bases. Germline lookup yields CDR1 MNHNY and CDR2 SVGAGI (reference sequence). The CDR3 extends over 14 amino acids. The trim removed 7 bases at V and 3 bases at J, leaving 6 bases unmatched. DNA for the CDR3: TGTGCCAGCACTCTACTAGCGGTAACAGATACGCAGTATTTT. Translated: CASTLLAVTDTQYF.